Listed here is a single T cell receptor (beta chain). The antigen is undetermined. The entry originates in a study of cytomegalovirus exposure and HLA in healthy donors. Study-wide background: An analysis done earlier identified around 100 million unique TCR beta sequences from around 180 million T cells.

General study results and limits: TRBV6-2, TRBV6-3 and some other V segments were unresolvable in 87-base-pair reads. Some TCR beta chains (approximately 180 of them) were listed as cytomegalovirus-associated. Specificity for CMV antigens was confirmed in vitro for a few of the CMV-associated chains.

The CDR3 extends over 17 amino acids. Germline CDR1 is SGHRS and CDR2 is YFSETQ. Trimming cost V 1 base and J 0 bases, with 13 bases left between them. The PCR made use of 60 Vbeta and 13 Jbeta primers. Sequenced by immunoSEQ multiplex PCR; TCRdb stores in-frame clones only, minus some. The table includes over 200,000 clones, roughly 87% detected once. The clonotype was recovered from a man between 35 and 55 years old in good health and CMV-seropositive. The chain has TRBV5-1 and TRBJ1-4, with unresolved D. Specimen: PBMCs. The CDR3 region has the DNA TGCGCCAGCAGCTTGTACCAGATCGGAGCAACTAATGAAAAACTGTTTTTT. It encodes CASSLYQIGATNEKLFF.